Below are 23 T cell receptor beta chains sequenced from a single sample in a study of early T cells in non-severe SARS-CoV-2 infection. In TCRdb, the 5' RACE reads were re-called with MiXCR into one record per CDR3 protein. The sample comprises approximately 79,000 distinct CDR3 sequences, roughly an eighth of which are singletons, and about 6.4% rests with the top ten. The sequenced material came from whole blood. These receptors came from an adult who was a healthcare worker with PCR-confirmed SARS-CoV-2 infection or an uninfected control (not recorded which).

This clonotype was counted ten times or more. The chain couples TRBV29-1 to TRBJ2-2; D might be TRBD1 or TRBD2, each matching 6 bases. The V gene lost 7 bases and the J gene lost 4 bases, with 16 bases spanning the gap. This CDR3 is built from 14 residues. The V gene's germline CDR1 is SQVTM and CDR2 ANQGSEA. The CDR3 DNA reads TGCAGCGCAGAAGTGGGGGGCCGCACCGGGGAGCTGTTTTTT. It is translated as CSAEVGGRTGELFF.

This clonotype was seen ten or more times. V and J are TRBV20-1 and TRBJ2-1, with a possible D match to TRBD2 (5 bases). The V gene lost 5 bases and the J gene lost 5 bases, with 13 bases spanning the gap. Germline CDR1 and CDR2: DFQATT and SNEGSKA (reference sequence). The length of the CDR3 is 13 residues. CDR3 protein: CSAYWTGDNEQFF. The CDR3 coding sequence is TGCAGTGCTTATTGGACTGGTGACAATGAGCAGTTCTTC.

Ten or more counts support this clonotype. This chain uses TRBV28 with TRBJ1-3; D is perhaps TRBD1 (5 bases). This CDR3 is built from 17 residues. V shed 4 bases and J shed 0 bases, with 16 bases lying between them. From germline, CDR1 is MDHEN and CDR2 SYDVKM. The CDR3 loop is CASSSNPLGGSGNTIYF. CDR3 DNA sequence: TGTGCCAGCAGTTCAAACCCCCTGGGGGGCTCTGGAAACACCATATATTTT.

The table lists this clonotype with a few counts. The V gene is TRBV4-1, the J gene TRBJ2-7, with D hard to call. The germline V gene encodes CDR1 MGHRA and CDR2 YSYEKL. V gave up 3 bases and J gave up 2 bases, with 14 bases separating them. The length of the CDR3 is 15 residues. CDR3 sequence reads: CASSHPASRTYEQYF. The CDR3 region has the DNA TGCGCCAGCAGCCATCCAGCGTCGAGAACCTACGAGCAGTACTTC.

The gene calls are TRBV20-1 and TRBJ2-7; 7 bases align to TRBD1. V shed 6 bases and J 2 bases; nucleotides not matched to a gene: 16. The CDR3 has 16 amino acids. Germline V gives CDR1 DFQATT, CDR2 SNEGSKA (reference sequence). CDR3: CSAASSIFTGAYEQYF. DNA of the CDR3: TGCAGTGCCGCCTCGTCTATTTTCACAGGGGCCTACGAGCAGTACTTC.

The rearrangement links TRBV10-3 to TRBJ1-5; D ambiguous. V dropped 0 bases and J dropped 5 bases, with 8 bases sitting between them. The germline gives CDR1 ENHRY, CDR2 SYGVKD. The CDR3 is made up of 14 amino acids. The CDR3 loop is CAISESDQDQPQHF. DNA for the CDR3: TGTGCCATCAGTGAGTCGGACCAAGATCAGCCCCAGCATTTT.

Many counts were recorded for this clonotype. The genes are TRBV28 and TRBJ2-2; D may be TRBD1 (6 bases). Germline V gene data show CDR1 as MDHEN and CDR2 as SYDVKM. The CDR3 contains 15 residues. The V gene lost 3 bases and the J gene lost 1 base, with 9 bases spanning the gap. The CDR3 region has the DNA TGTGCCAGCAGTTTCTTGACAGGGAACACCGGGGAGCTGTTTTTT. Protein product: CASSFLTGNTGELFF.

At least ten counts were recorded for this clonotype. J is TRBJ1-2 and V is TRBV5-1; D is unresolved. Germline loops: CDR1 SGHRS, CDR2 YFSETQ. The CDR3 totals 14 residues. V lost 5 bases and J 3 bases, leaving 14 bases between the germline ends. Here the CDR3 DNA reads TGCGCCAGCAGATTCGCTGGTCAGGACTATGGCTACACCTTC. Its protein is CASRFAGQDYGYTF.

This sequence joins TRBV6-5 and TRBJ1-5; D uncertain. Germline loops: CDR1 MNHEY, CDR2 SVGAGI. Trimming stripped 2 bases from V and 5 bases from J, with 7 bases between. CDR3 length: 13 amino acids. The CDR3: CASSYERDQPQHF. The CDR3 DNA follows: TGTGCCAGCAGTTACGAGAGAGATCAGCCCCAGCATTTT.

J is TRBJ2-6 and V is TRBV5-1; D remains ambiguous. V lost 3 bases and J 1 base, leaving 8 bases between the germline ends. The CDR3 runs 15 residues. Germline values: CDR1 SGHRS, CDR2 YFSETQ. The CDR3 here is CASSSDRSGANVLTF. CDR3 nucleotides: TGCGCCAGCAGCTCAGACCGATCTGGGGCCAACGTCCTGACTTTC.

This clonotype appeared a few times. J is TRBJ2-3 and V is TRBV7-9; TRBD2 agrees at 7 bases. Per germline, CDR1 SEHNR and CDR2 FQNEAQ (reference sequence). V gave up 2 bases and J gave up 5 bases; unmatched junction bases: 10. CDR3 length: 16 residues. CDR3 sequence (DNA): TGTGCCAGCAGCTTAAGGGAACAGCGGGAACAAGATACGCAGTATTTT. It encodes CASSLREQREQDTQYF.

The rearrangement uses TRBV20-1 and TRBJ1-2, with TRBD1 matching over 7 bases. V gave up 6 bases and J gave up 6 bases; unmatched junction bases: 10. The CDR3 extends over 13 amino acids. Germline CDR1 DFQATT, CDR2 SNEGSKA (reference sequence). CDR3 protein: CSAPRRGQNGYTF. The CDR3 nucleotides read TGCAGTGCCCCGAGGAGGGGGCAAAATGGCTACACCTTC.

The chain uses TRBV6-1 and TRBJ1-2; D remains unclear. CDR3 length: 14 residues. The V gene's germline CDR1 is MNHNS and CDR2 SASEGT. V dropped 0 bases and J dropped 1 base, with 6 bases sitting between them. This chain's CDR3 is CASSEAQRNYGYTF. The CDR3 nucleotides read TGTGCCAGCAGTGAAGCGCAACGTAACTATGGCTACACCTTC.

This clonotype was counted at least ten times. The rearrangement uses TRBV7-2 and TRBJ2-7; 7 positions match TRBD2. Trimming cost V 4 bases and J 3 bases; bases outside gene matches: 12. The V gene's germline CDR1 is SGHTA and CDR2 FQGNSA. CDR3 length: 16 amino acids. CDR3 DNA: TGTGCCAGCAGCTCTACGGGGGGAGGGAATTTCTACGAGCAGTACTTC. Translation gives CASSSTGGGNFYEQYF.

The chain uses TRBV6-6 and TRBJ1-1; D gene ambiguous. Germline lookup yields CDR1 MNHNY and CDR2 SVGAGI (reference sequence). The CDR3 runs 13 residues. Trimming left V 2 bases short and J 6 bases short, with 10 bases between. The CDR3 DNA follows: TGTGCCAGCAGTTACGTGGCGTCCTCTGAAGCTTTCTTT. It translates to CASSYVASSEAFF.

The chain carries TRBV30 and TRBJ1-1, with 7 bases aligning to TRBD1. The CDR3 runs 13 residues. Losses at the gene ends were 5 bases for V and 1 base for J; bases not matched to a gene: 4. The germline V gene has CDR1 GTSNPN and CDR2 SVGIG (reference sequence). The CDR3 reads CAWDRTGNTEAFF. DNA of the CDR3: TGTGCCTGGGACCGGACAGGGAACACTGAAGCTTTCTTT.

This clonotype has a count of ten or more. The chain couples TRBV7-9 to TRBJ2-7, with D possibly matching TRBD2 (6 bases). The CDR3 has 15 residues. The V end lost 2 bases, the J end lost 1 base, and 12 bases lay between the germline ends. The germline V gene has CDR1 SEHNR and CDR2 FQNEAQ (reference sequence). Written as DNA, the CDR3 is TGTGCCAGCAGCTTAAATTCCGCGGGGTCCTACGAGCAGTACTTC. Protein sequence: CASSLNSAGSYEQYF.

The chain is built from TRBV4-2 and TRBJ1-3; TRBD1 might be the D (5 bases). The CDR3 runs 16 residues. Germline assignment: CDR1 LGHNA and CDR2 YNFKEQ. V was trimmed by 0 bases and J by 0 bases, leaving 9 bases between them. The DNA of the CDR3 is TGTGCCAGCAGCCAAGATCTTGGGACCTCTGGAAACACCATATATTTT. Amino acid sequence: CASSQDLGTSGNTIYF.

Here the CDR3 reads CASSLQGEGTGELFF. Written as DNA, the CDR3 is TGTGCCAGCAGCTTACAGGGAGAAGGGACCGGGGAGCTGTTTTTT. The V gene is TRBV11-2, the J gene TRBJ2-2; the D gene could be TRBD1 or TRBD2 (5 bases each). Trimming shortened V by 2 bases and J by 5 bases, and 12 bases separated the two germline ends. Germline V lookup: CDR1 SGHAT, CDR2 FQNNGV. This CDR3 has 15 residues.

This clonotype has a count of ten or more. The genes are TRBV7-9 and TRBJ2-5, with 8 bases fitting TRBD1. This CDR3 comprises 14 residues. In germline, CDR1 is SEHNR, CDR2 FQNEAQ (reference sequence). V lost 3 bases and J lost 7; bases outside the gene matches: 7. Written as DNA, the CDR3 is TGTGCCAGCAGCTTCCAGACAGGGGTCGTGACCCAGTACTTC. Encoded protein: CASSFQTGVVTQYF. Looking up the rest from reference TRBV7-9 and TRBJ2-5 gives the full variable domain: DTGVSQNPRHKITKRGQNVTFRCDPISEHNRLYWYRQTLGQGPEFLTYFQNEAQLEKSRLLSDRFSAERPKGSFSTLEIQRTEQGDSAMYLCASSFQTGVVTQYFGPGTRLLVL.

This clonotype appeared a few times. The chain couples TRBV30 to TRBJ2-3; D not certain. Between the trimmed V and J ends, which lost 1 base and 6 bases, there was a span of 8 bases. The CDR3 is 12 residues long. In germline, CDR1 is GTSNPN, CDR2 SVGIG (reference sequence). The CDR3 reads CAWSEFGDTQYF. CDR3 nucleotides: TGTGCCTGGAGTGAATTTGGGGATACGCAGTATTTT. The full variable domain, in which reference TRBV30 and TRBJ2-3 provide the parts outside the CDR3, is SQTIHQWPATLVQPVGSPLSLECTVEGTSNPNLYWYRQAAGRGLQLLFYSVGIGQISSEVPQNLSASRPQDRQFILSSKKLLLSDSGFYLCAWSEFGDTQYFGPGTRLTVL.

Regarding this clonotype: At one boundary the junction diverges from the germline segment, which might be a read error. The V gene is TRBV7-3, the J gene TRBJ1-1; TRBD1 aligns across 7 bases. The CDR3 covers 13 residues. Germline CDR1 SGHTA, CDR2 FQGTGA. Written as DNA, the CDR3 is TGTGCCAGCAGCTGGGGACAGAACACTAAAGCTTTCTTT. Residues: CASSWGQNTKAFF.

This clonotype was observed a handful of times. This rearrangement joins TRBV6-2 or TRBV6-3 to TRBJ2-7, with 7 nucleotides matching TRBD1. Germline loops: CDR1 MNHEY, CDR2 SVGEGT. The CDR3 is 15 amino acids. V was pared by 5 bases and J by 0 bases, with 7 bases of the junction left unmatched. CDR3 sequence reads: CASSGRDRSSYEQYF. DNA for the CDR3: TGTGCCAGCAGTGGCCGGGACAGATCCTCCTACGAGCAGTACTTC.